This TCR beta chain derives from a study of T cells after yellow fever vaccination. The CDR3 covers 16 residues. Between the trimmed V and J ends, which lost 0 bases and 0 bases, there was a span of 9 bases. The V gene's germline CDR1 is LGHNA and CDR2 YSLEER. Concerning this clonotype: Its antigen is as yet unknown.

Template switching with 5'RACE generated the TCR cDNA and added a universal primer site and UMIs. TCRdb reprocessed the 5' RACE reads via MiXCR and lists one record per CDR3 protein. The top ten clones hold roughly a sixth of a sample with a few hundred thousand distinct CDR3 sequences, about 6.6% of them seen once. Study results and limitations: A faster peak, day 5 versus 15, was reached by the weaker secondary response. Just a small share of clonotypes turned up in the CD4 compartment as well as the CD8 compartment. Bulk-population clonotypes that are abundant could appear as contaminants in FACS-sorted repertoires.

The sample consisted of PBMCs, taken 45 days after the first yellow fever vaccination. This clonotype originated in a man in his late teens or twenties who received the YFV17D yellow fever vaccine. The chain carries TRBV4-3 and TRBJ2-1; D perhaps matches TRBD1 (5 bases). In DNA, the CDR3 is TGCGCCAGCAGCCAAGATGCAGGGTACTCCTACAATGAGCAGTTCTTC. Amino acids: CASSQDAGYSYNEQFF.